This entry concerns a single TCR beta chain. TCRdb ran MiXCR on the RACE reads and lists one entry per CDR3 protein. The repertoire holds some 110,000 distinct CDR3 sequences, with 9% to 13% as singletons. This record comes from a study of human T cells and chemical hapten exposure. The sample's time point: patch test 1, 2 weeks after DPC sensitization. This sample's treatment: therapeutic diphenylcyclopropenone sensitization with weekly scalp DPC. This CDR3 comprises 11 residues. Germline-derived CDR1 and CDR2 are ENHRY and SYGVKD. V shed 8 bases and J shed 5 bases, with 9 bases lying between them. The sequencing here drew on whole blood, taken in connection with sensitization to the hapten diphenylcyclopropenone (DPC). This sequence originates from a woman aged 45-59 years with alopecia areata. Some clones in this sample may be carry-over from other donors' samples. The V and J genes are TRBV10-3 and TRBJ1-1, with D maybe TRBD1 (5 bases). This chain's CDR3 is CAIGAATEAFF. The CDR3 DNA sequence: TGTGCCATCGGGGCAGCTACTGAAGCTTTCTTT.